The entry that follows covers one TCR beta chain sequence. Its antigen remains unidentified. Base qualities were left out, and no much larger clone turns up one base away. TCRbeta CDR3 regions were amplified from genomic DNA using the immunoSEQ Assay, a bias-controlled multiplex PCR. For the original study's pipeline: The number of nucleated cells in each sample was estimated from the amplification of reference gene primers within the assay. To quantify the absolute abundance of each unique TCRbeta CDR3 rearrangement, sequence reads were collapsed and filtered. For each sample, productive Simpson clonality was calculated by taking the square root of Simpson's diversity index across productive rearrangements. Held by TCRdb, this immuneACCESS table contains in-frame sequences only and omits some clones. Under half of the omission traces to an unresolved V gene where checked; the cause of the rest is unknown. V, J and clone size were drawn from that table, and D and trimming were deduced from the DNA. Present in this sample are roughly 71,000 clones, roughly 83% of which were seen just once. Of the sample, roughly 18% falls within the top ten clones.

Collaborating institutions collected whole blood in K2EDTA tubes following their own protocols. For TCRbeta analysis, collaborators shipped samples as frozen whole blood, isolated PBMCs, or DNA extracted from either of those sample types. This entry is derived from a study of blood T cell repertoires in COVID-19 (dated by TCRdb to about 2020). Regarding the complete study: Samples from collaborators originated in the United States, Italy and Spain and spanned both the acute and convalescent phases of COVID-19. Subjects who had been exposed to COVID-19, were actively infected with it, or had recovered from it provided the deeply sampled blood TCRbeta repertoires that made up the dataset. The repertoires were made available in a free public database intended to serve as a resource for research on the immune response to SARS-CoV-2. The samples were drawn from the first 160 participants of the ongoing ImmuneRACE study and from roughly 1,300 subjects provided by 6 global collaborators. The material from the prospective study consisted of cDNA or gDNA derived from T cells, B-cell-depleted T cells, or PBMCs. Nearly every sample came with metadata listing a de-identified subject ID, COVID-19 status, age in years and sex. HLA class I and class II types, where available, came from metadata supplied by the sample provider rather than from assay-based typing. The paper as a whole reports these results and caveats: The quantity of clinical and demographic metadata differed by source and by participant and was supplied without curation.

Relative to germline, V is 1 base shorter and J is 2 bases shorter, with 7 bases between their ends. The CDR3 covers 14 residues, taking in both the cysteine and the phenylalanine. Only CDR3 DNA is held: 42 bases, read in frame from base 1. CDR1 and CDR2 are drawn from the germline V gene: SGHTS, YDEGEE. The sequence came from a woman of 80 years or more with acute or convalescent COVID-19. Sequencing was done on a sample of peripheral blood. The chain links TRBV5-8 with TRBJ1-3; the D gene is perhaps TRBD1, on 5 matching bases. The nucleotide sequence is TGTGCCAGCAGCTTGCAGGGAACTGGAAACACCATATATTTT. This translates into CASSLQGTGNTIYF.